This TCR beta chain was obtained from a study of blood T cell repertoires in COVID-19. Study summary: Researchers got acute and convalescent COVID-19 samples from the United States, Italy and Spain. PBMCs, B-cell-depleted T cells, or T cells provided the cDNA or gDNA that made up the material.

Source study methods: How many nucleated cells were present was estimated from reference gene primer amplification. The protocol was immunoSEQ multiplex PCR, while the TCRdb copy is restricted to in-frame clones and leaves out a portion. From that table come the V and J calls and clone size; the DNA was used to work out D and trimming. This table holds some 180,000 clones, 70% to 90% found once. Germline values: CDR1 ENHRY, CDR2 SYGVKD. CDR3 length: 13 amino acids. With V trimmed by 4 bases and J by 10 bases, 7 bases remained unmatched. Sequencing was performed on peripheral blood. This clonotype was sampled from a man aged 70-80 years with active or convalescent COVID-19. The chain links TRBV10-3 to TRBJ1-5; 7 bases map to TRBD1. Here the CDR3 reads CAISGDSPFPQHF. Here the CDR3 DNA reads TGTGCCATCAGTGGGGACAGTCCTTTTCCCCAGCATTTT.